This T cell receptor beta chain came from a study of PD-L1 blockade in urothelial cancer. Study-level information: Bladder-origin urothelial cancer in males described about 90% of the 29 patients. Researchers found blood samples held a median of roughly 140,000 T cells.

The CDR3 length is 17 residues. Per the germline V gene, CDR1 is SGHVS and CDR2 is FQNEAQ. J gave up 3 bases and V 1 base, and 9 bases lay outside the gene matches. This clone was detected once. Libraries were prepared by immunoSEQ multiplex PCR; TCRdb keeps only in-frame clonotypes and omits some of them. This sample carries around 80,000 clones, 80% to 95% of them seen once, and the ten largest clones take 0.7% to 0.9%. Sample time point: peripheral blood 6 weeks after treatment start. This chain links TRBV7-8 with TRBJ2-7, with 10 bases lining up with TRBD1. The material was PBMCs, obtained around atezolizumab (anti-PD-L1) treatment. This TCR came from a woman aged 80 or over with urothelial cancer. The CDR3 DNA sequence: TGTGCCAGCAGCTTAGGCCAGGGGACAGGGGCCTACTACGAGCAGTACTTC. Protein sequence: CASSLGQGTGAYYEQYF.